One sample yielded the 8 T cell receptor beta chains listed below, sequenced in a study of T-cell reconstitution after alpha-beta-depleted transplantation in children. Unique molecular identifiers tagged the TCRbeta library. TCRdb used MiXCR to reprocess the PCR reads, holding one entry per CDR3 protein. The repertoire includes 200,000 to 250,000 distinct CDR3 sequences, roughly 11% of them detected once, and about 30% sits in the top ten. The input for sequencing was PBMCs, taken before TCRalphabeta/CD19-depleted stem cell transplant. These receptors were taken from a child in the first two years of life with acute myeloid leukemia, due to receive a stem cell transplant.

This clonotype showed up many times. The V call is TRBV20-1, the J call TRBJ2-3; 11 bases are a match to TRBD2. The CDR3 length is 15 residues. Germline loops: CDR1 DFQATT, CDR2 SNEGSKA (reference sequence). V dropped 0 bases and J dropped 5; count of bases not matched to a gene: 4. CDR3 bases: TGCAGTGCTAGAGATGGGCTAGCGGGAGGAGATACGCAGTATTTT. It yields the protein CSARDGLAGGDTQYF.

At least ten counts were recorded for this clonotype. The chain employs TRBV19 and TRBJ2-1; D remains ambiguous. Germline CDR1 reads LNHDA; CDR2 reads SQIVND (reference sequence). This CDR3 has 15 residues. V dropped 1 base and J dropped 2 bases, with 9 bases sitting between them. CDR3 sequence reads: CASSIVDVPYNEQFF. In DNA, the CDR3 is TGTGCCAGTAGTATAGTAGATGTCCCCTACAATGAGCAGTTCTTC. Together with reference TRBV19 and TRBJ2-1, the CDR3 gives the full variable domain: DGGITQSPKYLFRKEGQNVTLSCEQNLNHDAMYWYRQDPGQGLRLIYYSQIVNDFQKGDIAEGYSVSREKKESFPLTVTSAQKNPTAFYLCASSIVDVPYNEQFFGPGTRLTVL.

This clonotype occurred many times. The junction differs from germline at one of its ends, possibly a read error. This chain joins TRBV6-2 or TRBV6-3 and TRBJ2-3; D remains ambiguous. This CDR3 spans 15 amino acids. Per the germline V gene, CDR1 is MNHEY and CDR2 is SVGEGT. The CDR3 region is CASSYMVYSTDTQYF. CDR3 nucleotides: TGTGCCAGCAGTTACATGGTCTACTCCACAGATACACAGTATTTT.

This clonotype was seen repeatedly, ten times or more. This chain connects TRBV20-1 to TRBJ2-5; D perhaps matches TRBD2 (6 bases). Trimming cost V 6 bases and J 5 bases, with 13 bases left between them. The CDR3 totals 12 residues. Germline V gene lookup returns CDR1 DFQATT and CDR2 SNEGSKA (reference sequence). CDR3: CSATSGGETQYF. In nucleotides, the CDR3 is TGCAGTGCGACCTCCGGGGGTGAGACCCAGTACTTC.

This clonotype was recorded at least ten times. This chain uses TRBV7-8 with TRBJ2-1; possibly TRBD1 or TRBD2 for D (6 bases each). This CDR3 comprises 16 residues. Trimming removed 0 bases from V and 6 bases from J, with 15 bases in between. CDR1 and CDR2 (germline): SGHVS, FQNEAQ. Written as DNA, the CDR3 is TGTGCCAGCAGCTTAGCGCCGGCGTGGGGGGCCAATGAGCAGTTCTTC. Residues: CASSLAPAWGANEQFF. Full variable domain (outside the CDR3, taken from reference TRBV7-8 and TRBJ2-1): GAGVSQSPRYKVAKRGQDVALRCDPISGHVSLFWYQQALGQGPEFLTYFQNEAQLDKSGLPSDRFFAERPEGSVSTLKIQRTQQEDSAVYLCASSLAPAWGANEQFFGPGTRLTVL.

Comment on this clonotype: The junction does not match germline at one end; this may be a read error. The rearrangement joins TRBV27 to TRBJ2-1; 7 positions match TRBD2. Germline V gene data show CDR1 as MNHEY and CDR2 as SMNVEV (reference sequence). The CDR3 has 13 residues. In DNA form, the CDR3 reads TGTGCCGGCAGTCTTGGCGGGGGTCGAGAGCAGTTCTTC. Translated: CAGSLGGGREQFF.

This clonotype was detected many times. The J gene is TRBJ2-2, the V gene TRBV12-3 or TRBV12-4, with unresolved D. V shed 2 bases and J shed 4 bases, with 11 bases lying between them. The CDR3 length is 15 residues. CDR3 in amino acids: CASSLNLGITGELFF. Here the CDR3 DNA reads TGTGCCAGCAGTTTAAACTTAGGAATCACCGGGGAGCTGTTTTTT.

Ten or more counts support this clonotype. V usage is TRBV7-2 and J usage is TRBJ2-1; D is ambiguous. The CDR3 spans 13 residues. V was cut by 5 bases and J by 8 bases, with 13 bases left in between. Germline-derived CDR1 and CDR2 are SGHTA and FQGNSA. This CDR3 is CASSLPQHDEQFF. In nucleotides, the CDR3 is TGTGCCAGCAGCCTACCCCAGCACGATGAGCAGTTCTTC.